This T cell receptor beta chain was identified in a study of cytomegalovirus exposure and HLA in healthy donors (dated by TCRdb to the late 2010s). About the study as a whole: An earlier analysis of about 560 of the donors reported approximately 300 Gb of sequence data and around 100 million unique TCR beta sequences obtained from approximately 180 million T cells. An early release that covered 640 HLA-typed donors contained 300 to 350 gigabases of sequencing data and tens of millions of unique TCR sequences. Of the 398 genotyped donors, 75% to 85% were placed in the genetic ancestry cluster associated with self-reported Caucasian donors. The aim of the study was to test whether cataloging public T cell receptors could identify signatures of past pathogen exposure. Using immunosequencing, the study profiled T cell repertoires from 666 subjects and related those repertoires to cytomegalovirus serostatus. A separate validation cohort of about 110 different subjects was used in addition to the approximately 610-subject first cohort. To predict cytomegalovirus infection status, the study combined high-throughput TCR immunosequencing, statistical association of individual TCRs with disease status, and machine learning. In a later analysis, previously published TCR beta repertoires from 670 or so donors were re-analyzed and high-resolution HLA genotyping was added so that TCR occurrence patterns could be studied. Rather than drawing on any new phenotypic data, the later analysis identified candidate immune exposures from TCR beta sequences and the way those sequences occurred across donors. An earlier analysis of about 620 of the donors applied high-throughput TCR beta sequencing to assess whether each TCR beta V gene segment acted as functional or pseudogenic. Donor age, sex, ethnicity and CMV serostatus were compiled together with the repertoire data. A later genetic analysis took genome-wide SNP genotypes for about 65% of the 666 donors and used that subset as a discovery cohort. Every repertoire in the discovery cohort had been generated on one and the same sequencing platform. Class I and class II HLA loci were covered by the typing at four-digit resolution. The number of typed donors differed by locus: roughly 620-630 for A, B, C, DRB1 and DQB1; 500 to 550 for DQA1; roughly 600 for DPA1; and about 450 for DPB1. Roughly five DR-DQ haplotypes were handled as single units for association and clustering because linkage in the cohort was strong. Among a few hundred genotyped donors of the cohort, an average of approximately 240,000 unique TCR beta nucleotide sequences were sequenced per donor, approximately 20% of them non-productive. Here is what the overall study found, with its caveats: A further reported finding was that TCR beta sequences accurately predicted the HLA-A and HLA-B alleles for most subjects in the first cohort. A cluster of highly shared sequence variants was judged likely to be a technical artifact of the sequencing pipeline. Because HLA typing was unavailable for some donors at each locus, only the typed subset was used in association tests. V-gene and J-gene trimming of TCR beta chains was associated with a missense DCLRE1C variant in a later genetic analysis, and the association was replicated in an independent cohort. The authors suggested that the approach could potentially be extended to other disease states and immunological phenotypes. Most TCR sequences were observed very rarely across donors, whereas some public TCRs were present in many individuals. Most CMV-associated TCR beta chains appeared to be HLA-restricted in a later analysis, and the HLA associations seemed to be driven largely by CMV exposure. In a later analysis, HLA-associated TCR beta chains showed more clonal expansion and lower generation probabilities than non-associated chains that were equally common. Sequencing depth was assumed to be roughly uniform across donors in the presence/absence analyses, though that assumption may not hold. In a later analysis, the rate of TCR association differed among HLA loci, with DRB1 alleles having the most associated TCRs and HLA-C alleles having the fewest. In this cohort, only TCR beta chains were sequenced, and detectable features were limited by the absence of alpha or paired-chain data. An earlier analysis of 587 of the donors showed that most TCR beta V segments appeared in productive rearrangements either about 90% or about 30% of the time, which broadly matched IMGT annotations. When HLA alleles, especially DR and DQ, strongly co-occurred, TCR associations were difficult to assign to individual alleles. Immune exposure information for the cohort was limited to CMV serostatus. A later analysis reported that several top co-occurrence clusters appeared linked to parvovirus B19, influenza, CMV and Epstein-Barr virus. The earlier analysis of almost 600 of the donors excluded some 16 rarely observed V segments, including chromosome 9 orphons, because counts were too low. In a later analysis, over 15,000 TCR beta sequences were associated with specific HLA alleles at a false discovery rate of 0.05. A few of the identified cytomegalovirus-associated TCR beta chains were confirmed in vitro to be specific for cytomegalovirus antigens. The classifier was reported to diagnose cytomegalovirus status with high specificity and sensitivity in both the original and validation cohorts. In a later genetic analysis, fewer N-insertions in productive TCRs were reported among donors in an Asian-associated ancestry cluster than the 666-donor mean. Correlated functional status among segregating V segments might reflect linkage disequilibrium, but an unknown experimental factor could not be ruled out. The study listed 164 TCR beta chains as associated with cytomegalovirus.

Concerning this clone: No cognate antigen has been identified for it. No much larger clone is present one base from it, and per-base qualities are unavailable.

The library was built by means of the immunoSEQ multiplex PCR assay. For the multiplex PCR, a mixture combining 60 forward primers for TCR Vbeta segments and 13 reverse primers for TCR Jbeta segments was used. A multiplex PCR assay on genomic DNA amplified the CDR3 region of rearranged TCR beta genes. On the Illumina HiSeq System, the amplified TCR beta libraries were sequenced as 87-base-pair reads. In the source study's methods: In a later analysis, tens of millions of unique TCR beta chains were counted across the roughly 610 repertoires, and roughly 11 million of these chains were shared by at least two donors. A nearest-neighbor algorithm error-corrected the raw reads and collapsed the reads into unique sequences, merging closely related sequences to remove PCR and sequencing errors. Alignment of CDR3 sequences to IMGT reference sequences was used to assign V, D and J gene segments. For a sequence to be retained, a match of at least six nucleotides to both a V gene segment and a J gene segment was required. A rearrangement was called productive if the CDR3 had no stop codons and remained in frame with V and J, and every other rearrangement was called non-productive. Following IMGT convention, CDR3 was defined as the stretch from the second conserved V-encoded cysteine up to the conserved J-encoded phenylalanine. The earlier analysis of about 610 of the donors excluded any sequence lacking an unambiguous match to a single V gene segment. In an earlier analysis of 450 to 750 of the donors, a V segment was called functional when productive rearrangements were above 56.7%, and segregating when the standard deviation between donors exceeded 5%. A statistical classification framework was built to diagnose cytomegalovirus status from the catalog of TCR beta chain sequences. In a later analysis, V and J genes were assigned by comparing TCR nucleotide sequences against IMGT/GENE-DB human TR gene sequences. Using the TCRdist pipeline, a later analysis assigned CDR3 sequences along with most-parsimonious VDJ recombination scenarios. In a later analysis, each TCR beta chain was defined by its CDR3 amino acid sequence together with its V-gene family, and reads lacking a unique V-gene family were excluded. As a way to deal with suspected cross-contamination and a sequencing artifact, a later analysis dropped over 550 nucleotide sequences that were highly shared and had low generation probability. A later analysis calculated a clonal expansion index for each public chain from normalized within-repertoire ranks of inferred template counts. In a later analysis, generation probabilities were computed with a VDJ recombination model fitted to out-of-frame rearrangements, and the resulting probabilities were checked against IGoR. Hypergeometric tests were used in a later analysis to score TCR-TCR, TCR-HLA and TCR-CMV co-occurrence, with a repertoire-size bias correction applied to the TCR pairs. In a later analysis, false discovery rates were estimated by permuting HLA or CMV assignments 20 times. In a later analysis, co-occurring TCRs were grouped with DBSCAN, and TCRdist sequence similarity was added when clustering was performed within HLA-allele-positive subsets. Repertoires with fewer than 30,000 or more than 120,000 public chains, plus five repertoires with anomalous nucleotide sharing, were excluded from co-occurrence clustering. Held by TCRdb, this immuneACCESS table contains in-frame sequences only and omits some clones. Under half of the omission traces to an unresolved V gene where checked; the cause of the rest is unknown. The DNA was the basis for D and trimming; V, J and clone size are from that table. This sample gives around 150,000 clones in total; over 60% of them show up just once. The ten top clones hold over 13% of the sample.

In total, 666 healthy bone marrow donors made up the cohort. All cohort members were sampled while nominally healthy, although unrecorded immune exposures were likely present. The donor was CMV seropositive and was included in the group of 270 or so seropositive cohort members. Every donor gave a peripheral blood sample, and the peripheral blood mononuclear cells from that sample were used for TCR beta sequencing. The Qiagen DNeasy Blood Extraction Kit was used to extract genomic DNA from the blood cell samples. This TCR came from a man aged 50-60 years in good health and CMV-seropositive. Sequencing input: PBMCs.

The CDR3 region reads CASSITGGSPLHF. The DNA sequence follows: TGTGCCAGTAGTATCACAGGGGGTTCACCCCTCCACTTT. The chain employs TRBV19 and TRBJ1-6; 8 nucleotides in the junction match TRBD1. The CDR3 contains 13 residues, cysteine and phenylalanine counted. Only the CDR3 portion is preserved as DNA: 39 bases, with reading frame beginning at the first base. Based on the germline V gene (reference sequence), the CDR1 and CDR2 sequences are LNHDA and SQIVND. From V the trimming removes 3 bases and from J it removes 9 bases, while the gene matches leave 1 base of the junction unaccounted for.